This TCR beta chain was retrieved from a study of T-cell reconstitution after alpha-beta-depleted transplantation in children. CDR3 length: 13 residues. The germline V gene encodes CDR1 KGHDR and CDR2 SFDVKD. V was pared by 6 bases and J by 4 bases, with 8 bases between. Notes on this clonotype: Its antigen is as yet unknown.

Study results and caveats: It was reported that alpha-beta T cells came from several hundred expanded graft clones (about two months after transplant).

Unique molecular identifiers were used in preparing the TCRbeta library. In TCRdb, the PCR reads were re-called with MiXCR into one record per CDR3 protein. This sample has 580,000 or so distinct CDR3 sequences, with under 30% found just once. The chain uses TRBV24-1 and TRBJ2-2, with D uncertain. Here the sequenced sample was PBMCs, mostly from graft donor cells, taken 360 days after TCRalphabeta/CD19-depleted stem cell transplant. This clonotype originated in a boy in the first two years of life who had a stem cell transplant for acute myeloid leukemia, so the T cells may come from the graft donor. CDR3 nucleotide sequence: TGTGCCACCAGTCTTGGCTTCACCGGGGAGCTGTTTTTT. It yields the protein CATSLGFTGELFF.